The 20 T cell receptor beta chains given below trace back to one sample, sequenced in a study of blood T cell repertoires in COVID-19. Method: immunoSEQ multiplex PCR; TCRdb's copy keeps in-frame clones and lacks some. In the table there are over 150,000 clones, approximately 86% of which are singletons. What was sequenced was peripheral blood. The receptors were gathered from an elderly woman with COVID-19, enrolled during active disease.

The V and J genes are TRBV5-1 and TRBJ2-7, with 12 bases fitting TRBD2. V shed 0 bases and J 2 bases; nucleotides not matched to a gene: 0. The CDR3 totals 15 residues. CDR1 SGHRS and CDR2 YFSETQ come from the germline V gene. CDR3 nucleotide sequence: TGCGCCAGCAGCTTGGGGACTAGCGGGACCTACGAGCAGTACTTC. This sequence encodes CASSLGTSGTYEQYF. The complete variable domain, with remaining parts taken from reference TRBV5-1 and TRBJ2-7, reads KAGVTQTPRYLIKTRGQQVTLSCSPISGHRSVSWYQQTPGQGLQFLFEYFSETQRNKGNFPGRFSGRQFSNSRSEMNVSTLELGDSALYLCASSLGTSGTYEQYFGPGTRLTVT.

V and J are TRBV5-1 and TRBJ2-3; D ambiguous. CDR3 length: 13 residues. Germline CDR1 is SGHRS and CDR2 is YFSETQ. V lost 4 bases, J lost 2 bases, and 8 bases lay in between. CDR3 sequence reads: CASSRTSTDTQYF. CDR3 coding DNA: TGCGCCAGCAGCCGAACTTCCACAGATACGCAGTATTTT.

The chain couples TRBV10-3 to TRBJ2-6; TRBD1 agrees at 7 bases. Germline V lookup: CDR1 ENHRY, CDR2 SYGVKD. The CDR3 extends over 17 amino acids. V gave up 0 bases and J gave up 2 bases; unmatched junction bases: 4. This CDR3 is CAISESIGGAGANVLTF. The CDR3, as DNA: TGTGCCATCAGTGAGTCAATAGGGGGCGCTGGGGCCAACGTCCTGACTTTC.

The chain carries TRBV7-3 and TRBJ2-1, with D possibly TRBD2 on 6 matching bases. The CDR3 is 13 residues long. Between the trimmed V and J ends, which lost 5 bases and 2 bases, there was a span of 7 bases. The germline V gene has CDR1 SGHTA and CDR2 FQGTGA. The CDR3 DNA sequence: TGTGCCAGCAGCGCGGGGACCTACAATGAGCAGTTCTTC. Translated: CASSAGTYNEQFF.

J is TRBJ2-5 and V is TRBV19, with no clear D. The CDR3 has 14 amino acids. In germline, CDR1 is LNHDA, CDR2 SQIVND (reference sequence). V dropped 3 bases and J dropped 4 bases, with 12 bases sitting between them. The CDR3 nucleotides read TGTGCCAGTAGTATGGGCAGAACAATAGAGACCCAGTACTTC. Amino acid sequence: CASSMGRTIETQYF.

This clone was seen a few times. V is TRBV27 and J is TRBJ1-5; the match to TRBD1 covers 9 bases. The CDR3 loop spans 16 amino acids. Trimming removed 6 bases from V and 6 bases from J; junction bases left unmatched: 12. Germline CDR1 and CDR2: MNHEY and SMNVEV (reference sequence). This chain's CDR3 is CASRHKPGQGAQPQHF. The CDR3 nucleotides are TGTGCCAGCAGGCACAAGCCGGGACAGGGAGCTCAGCCCCAGCATTTT.

The J gene is TRBJ2-3, the V gene TRBV6-5; 11 bases are a match to TRBD2. V trimming: 4 bases; J trimming: 9 bases; junction bases outside the gene matches: 12. The CDR3 length is 16 residues. Germline V gene lookup returns CDR1 MNHEY and CDR2 SVGAGI. The CDR3 coding sequence is TGTGCCAGCAGTTCCATTATAGCGGGAGGGCCGTCGACGCAGTATTTT. This translates into CASSSIIAGGPSTQYF.

This chain connects TRBV11-2 to TRBJ2-3; unclear D gene. V dropped 5 bases and J dropped 2 bases, with 5 bases sitting between them. The CDR3 has 12 amino acids. Germline V gene data show CDR1 as SGHAT and CDR2 as FQNNGV. In DNA form, the CDR3 reads TGTGCCAGCAGCCCCAACACAGATACGCAGTATTTT. This translates into CASSPNTDTQYF.

Written as DNA, the CDR3 is TGTGCCATCAGTACAGGGGGAAGCTCCTACGAGCAGTACTTC. Translated: CAISTGGSSYEQYF. The rearrangement uses TRBV10-3 and TRBJ2-7, with 8 bases fitting TRBD1. After removal of 5 bases from V and 0 bases from J, the junction contained 3 bases not matched to a gene. This CDR3 is 14 amino acids long. Germline V gene sequence: CDR1 ENHRY, CDR2 SYGVKD.

The chain uses TRBV14 and TRBJ1-6; D remains unclear. V lost 2 bases to trimming and J lost 0 bases, with 20 bases between them. From germline, CDR1 is SGHDN and CDR2 FVKESK. The CDR3 consists of 20 residues. CDR3 nucleotides: TGTGCCAGCAGCCAACAAACACCCTGGCGGTCGAGCTCCTATAATTCACCCCTCCACTTT. Translation: CASSQQTPWRSSSYNSPLHF.

This clone was detected once. This chain links TRBV4-1 with TRBJ2-2; 7 nucleotides agree with TRBD2. J was trimmed by 2 bases and V by 0 bases; bases with no gene match: 6. The CDR3 contains 17 residues. Germline CDR1 reads MGHRA; CDR2 reads YSYEKL. The DNA for the CDR3 is TGCGCCAGCAGCCAAGAGGGCCCAGCGGGAAACACCGGGGAGCTGTTTTTT. This sequence encodes CASSQEGPAGNTGELFF.

V is TRBV18 and J is TRBJ2-7, with D perhaps matching TRBD2 (5 bases). The length of the CDR3 is 16 residues. Deletions cut 2 bases from V and 2 bases from J, with 16 bases between. The germline gives CDR1 KGHSH, CDR2 LQKENI. CDR3 protein: CASSPLGGVGPYEQYF. The CDR3 DNA is TGTGCCAGCTCACCATTAGGAGGCGTGGGTCCCTACGAGCAGTACTTC.

This chain connects TRBV5-1 to TRBJ1-1, with 10 bases matching TRBD1. V shed 0 bases and J 5 bases; nucleotides not matched to a gene: 4. Germline-derived CDR1 and CDR2 are SGHRS and YFSETQ. The CDR3 is 15 amino acids. The CDR3 here is CASSLETGGFTEAFF. CDR3 bases: TGCGCCAGCAGCTTGGAGACAGGGGGCTTTACTGAAGCTTTCTTT.

This chain joins TRBV5-1 and TRBJ2-3; 12 nucleotides line up with TRBD2. This CDR3 contains 17 residues. From germline, CDR1 is SGHRS and CDR2 YFSETQ. Trimming at V came to 4 bases and at J to 5 bases, leaving 11 bases not matched to a gene. The CDR3 reads CASSPLAGGVGGDTQYF. CDR3 in DNA: TGCGCCAGCAGCCCCCTAGCGGGAGGGGTCGGGGGAGATACGCAGTATTTT.

This chain joins TRBV7-9 and TRBJ2-7; TRBD2 matches at 10 bases. CDR1 and CDR2 (germline): SEHNR, FQNEAQ (reference sequence). V lost 5 bases to trimming and J lost 6 bases; unmatched junction nucleotides: 16. The CDR3 spans 17 residues. CDR3 coding DNA: TGTGCCAGCAGCCACGAGGCGGCTAGCGGGAGTTCAGGCGAGCAGTACTTC. Encoded protein: CASSHEAASGSSGEQYF.

The rearrangement links TRBV7-6 to TRBJ2-1; 7 bases fit TRBD2. The CDR3 extends over 14 amino acids. J lost 6 bases, V lost 1 base, and 3 bases had no gene match. Per germline, CDR1 SGHVS and CDR2 FNYEAQ. CDR3 amino acids: CASSLEASGNEQFF. DNA for the CDR3: TGTGCCAGCAGCTTAGAAGCTAGCGGCAATGAGCAGTTCTTC.

This chain connects TRBV5-1 to TRBJ2-4, with 7 bases aligning to TRBD1. The CDR3 is 15 residues long. V was pared by 5 bases and J by 5 bases, with 10 bases of the junction left unmatched. Germline loops: CDR1 SGHRS, CDR2 YFSETQ. The DNA for the CDR3 is TGCGCCAGCAGTACGATAGACAGGGCCCAAAACATTCAGTACTTC. It specifies CASSTIDRAQNIQYF. The whole variable domain, filled in from reference TRBV5-1 and TRBJ2-4, reads KAGVTQTPRYLIKTRGQQVTLSCSPISGHRSVSWYQQTPGQGLQFLFEYFSETQRNKGNFPGRFSGRQFSNSRSEMNVSTLELGDSALYLCASSTIDRAQNIQYFGAGTRLSVL.

The chain is built from TRBV7-8 and TRBJ1-5; 7 bases align to TRBD1. With V trimmed by 10 bases and J by 1 base, 10 bases remained unmatched. This CDR3 comprises 15 residues. Germline V gives CDR1 SGHVS, CDR2 FQNEAQ. CDR3: CATRIGTASNQPQHF. For the CDR3, the DNA is TGTGCCACCAGAATAGGGACAGCAAGCAATCAGCCCCAGCATTTT.

The chain has TRBV24-1 and TRBJ1-5, with 8 bases that match TRBD1. Germline CDR1 reads KGHDR; CDR2 reads SFDVKD. The CDR3 loop spans 13 amino acids. The V and J ends lost 7 bases and 6 bases, in that order; junction bases with no gene match: 4. CDR3 amino acids: CATSRGLRQPQHF. In DNA, the CDR3 is TGTGCCACCAGCAGGGGGCTGCGTCAGCCCCAGCATTTT.

The gene calls are TRBV5-4 and TRBJ1-5; the match to TRBD1 covers 10 bases. The CDR3 sequence is 14 residues long. Trimming at V came to 4 bases and at J to 7 bases, leaving 5 bases not matched to a gene. Germline-derived CDR1 and CDR2 are SGHNT and YYREEE (reference sequence). The CDR3 DNA is TGTGCCAGCAGCCACTGGGGACAGGGGCAGCCCCAGCATTTT. This sequence encodes CASSHWGQGQPQHF.